This TCR beta chain was found in a study of identifying expanded T cells in peripheral blood. Looked up from germline, CDR1 is SGHRS and CDR2 is YFSETQ. Trimming took 1 base from V and 1 from J, leaving 12 bases between them. The length of the CDR3 is 15 residues. Clones were read by immunoSEQ multiplex PCR, and TCRdb kept only the in-frame ones, dropping some. The sample consists of tens of thousands of clones, approximately 91% of them appearing once. The chain is built from TRBV5-1 and TRBJ2-7; D call uncertain. The material sequenced was blood. The sequence came from a person between 18 and 75 years old in good health. CDR3 DNA sequence: TGCGCCAGCAGCTTGAAGGCCCCGCCATCCTACGAGCAGTACTTC. Translation gives CASSLKAPPSYEQYF.